This T cell receptor beta chain was captured by sequencing in a study of cytomegalovirus exposure and HLA in healthy donors. 60 Vbeta and 13 Jbeta primers were used in PCR. Data came from immunoSEQ multiplex PCR; TCRdb stores just in-frame clones and leaves some out. The table includes about 110,000 clones, approximately 79% detected once. This CDR3 is 15 amino acids long. Germline V lookup: CDR1 LNHDA, CDR2 SQIVND (reference sequence). Trimming removed 7 bases from V and 0 bases from J, with 13 bases in between. The sequence was collected from a man between 18 and 29 years old in good health and CMV-seronegative. Material: PBMCs. The chain employs TRBV19 and TRBJ2-1; tentatively, D is TRBD1 (5 bases). CDR3 sequence (DNA): TGTGCCAGTATGGGGCAGGGCACCTCCTACAATGAGCAGTTCTTC. Its protein product is CASMGQGTSYNEQFF. Looking up the rest from reference TRBV19 and TRBJ2-1 gives the full variable domain: DGGITQSPKYLFRKEGQNVTLSCEQNLNHDAMYWYRQDPGQGLRLIYYSQIVNDFQKGDIAEGYSVSREKKESFPLTVTSAQKNPTAFYLCASMGQGTSYNEQFFGPGTRLTVL.